Detailed here is one T cell receptor (beta chain). Its target is unknown. Brentuximab vedotin exposure varied, and every patient relapsed after autologous stem cell transplantation. These data come from a study of PD-1 blockade in classical Hodgkin lymphoma. The assay was immunoSEQ multiplex PCR, and TCRdb's table has in-frame clones only and misses some. The sample lists tens of thousands of clones, about 85% occurring once. The V end was cut by 2 bases, the J end by 0 bases, with 11 bases between. The CDR3 has 15 amino acids. Per germline, CDR1 SGDLS and CDR2 YYNGEE. Overall study findings and caveats: Exclusion covered patients beginning nivolumab under 1 year post-ASCT. Relative to healthy donors, newly diagnosed patients reportedly had lower baseline TCR diversity, which was reported as lower still in relapsed/refractory patients.

The chain is built from TRBV9 and TRBJ1-2; D ambiguous. Source: peripheral blood mononuclear cells (PBMCs), taken at baseline. The TCR originated in a human donor with classical Hodgkin lymphoma. The CDR3 here is CASSVEASANYGYTF. DNA of the CDR3: TGTGCCAGCAGCGTGGAGGCATCGGCTAACTATGGCTACACCTTC. The full variable domain, completed using reference TRBV9 and TRBJ1-2, is DSGVTQTPKHLITATGQRVTLRCSPRSGDLSVYWYQQSLDQGLQFLIQYYNGEERAKGNILERFSAQQFPDLHSELNLSSLELGDSALYFCASSVEASANYGYTFGSGTRLTVV.